Below are 13 T cell receptor beta chains sequenced from a single sample in a study of Ad26.COV2.S vaccination and SARS-CoV-2 variants. This sample's treatment: some 20 received Ad26.COV2.S at low or high dose, single or two shots; 5 received placebo; per-sample allocation not given. The samples were gathered on day 63 after the first injection of vaccine or placebo. Profiling relied on immunoSEQ multiplex PCR, and the TCRdb table lists in-frame clones only, not all of them. Among about 680,000 clones listed, 89% were seen once. The sequenced sample was peripheral blood, obtained in a trial of Ad26.COV2.S vaccine versus placebo. Every receptor here comes from a person aged 18-60 years who received the Ad26.COV2.S COVID-19 vaccine or a placebo.

This clone came up once. This chain uses TRBV4-2 with TRBJ2-7; the D gene is possibly TRBD2 (6 bases). Germline V gene lookup returns CDR1 LGHNA and CDR2 YNFKEQ. Between the trimmed V and J ends, which lost 4 bases and 4 bases, there was a span of 11 bases. The CDR3 totals 13 residues. CDR3 in DNA: TGTGCCAGCAGCCCGGGGGAAGATTACGAGCAGTACTTC. Protein sequence: CASSPGEDYEQYF.

V is TRBV9 and J is TRBJ2-3; 13 bases agree with TRBD2. The CDR3 spans 15 residues. Looked up from germline, CDR1 is SGDLS and CDR2 is YYNGEE. V trimming: 2 bases; J trimming: 5 bases; junction bases outside the gene matches: 2. The CDR3 loop reads CASSVGLAGEDTQYF. The CDR3 DNA follows: TGTGCCAGCAGCGTCGGACTAGCGGGGGAAGATACGCAGTATTTT.

This chain joins TRBV29-1 and TRBJ1-2, with a tentative D call TRBD1 (5 bases). Germline lookup yields CDR1 SQVTM and CDR2 ANQGSEA. The CDR3 runs to 13 residues. With 1 base removed from V and 6 bases from J, the gap between germline ends came to 12 bases. The CDR3: CSVEVTTVHGYTF. The CDR3 nucleotides read TGCAGCGTTGAAGTAACGACAGTCCATGGCTACACCTTC.

The DNA of the CDR3 is TGTGCCAGCAGTGAAGGACAGGCCCCTATTGAAGCTTTCTTT. Translating it yields CASSEGQAPIEAFF. The chain carries TRBV2 and TRBJ1-1; D may be TRBD1 (6 bases). Trimming stripped 1 base from V and 7 bases from J, with 13 bases between. CDR1 and CDR2 (germline): SNHLY, FYNNEI. The CDR3 is 14 amino acids.

In its sample, this clone was seen a few times. The chain has TRBV3-1 (or the pseudogene TRBV3-2) and TRBJ2-7; D is perhaps TRBD2 (5 bases). Germline loops: CDR1 LGHDT, CDR2 YNNKEL (reference sequence). The CDR3 has 14 amino acids. V lost 4 bases and J 1 base, leaving 11 bases between the germline ends. The CDR3 DNA reads as TGTGCCAGCAGCCGCCTCCGCGGGTCCTACGAGCAGTACTTC. Translated, it gives CASSRLRGSYEQYF.

Details on this clone: Within the sample, other DNA sequences also encode this same CDR3. CDR3 loop: CASSRDNEQFF. The CDR3 bases are TGTGCCAGCAGTCGGGACAATGAGCAGTTCTTC. The V gene is TRBV5-4, the J gene TRBJ2-1; D gene uncertain. The CDR3 consists of 11 residues. Deletions cut 5 bases from V and 5 bases from J, with 5 bases between. In germline, CDR1 is SGHNT, CDR2 YYREEE (reference sequence).

In its sample, this clone was seen once. The V call is TRBV19, the J call TRBJ2-3, with TRBD2 matching 9 bases. The CDR3 runs 17 residues. The V gene end was trimmed by 6 bases and the J gene end by 4 bases; junction bases not matched to a gene: 14. The germline V gene has CDR1 LNHDA and CDR2 SQIVND (reference sequence). The DNA for the CDR3 is TGTGCCAGTAGACCCAATTGGGGCGGGGGGGCGGCAGATACGCAGTATTTT. Translation: CASRPNWGGGAADTQYF.

This sequence joins TRBV19 and TRBJ1-5; TRBD1 is a possible D gene (5 bases). Germline assignment: CDR1 LNHDA and CDR2 SQIVND (reference sequence). The CDR3 contains 15 residues. V was shortened by 4 bases and J by 5 bases, with 15 bases between the two germline ends. The CDR3 sequence: CASSKWGTLDQPQHF. CDR3 DNA: TGTGCCAGTAGTAAATGGGGGACCTTGGATCAGCCCCAGCATTTT.

The V call is TRBV18, the J call TRBJ1-2; D is unresolved. Trimming removed 2 bases at V and 3 bases at J, with 7 bases between. CDR1 and CDR2 from the germline V gene are KGHSH and LQKENI. This CDR3 has 13 residues. The CDR3 nucleotides are TGTGCCAGCTCACCAGGCAGTGACTATGGCTACACCTTC. It translates to CASSPGSDYGYTF.

CDR3 nucleotides: TGTGCCAGCAGCTTCGGGGATCAGCCCCAGCATTTT. It encodes CASSFGDQPQHF. The chain uses TRBV7-9 and TRBJ1-5; D unclear. The V gene's germline CDR1 is SEHNR and CDR2 FQNEAQ (reference sequence). Trimming shortened V by 3 bases and J by 5 bases, and 5 bases separated the two germline ends. There are 12 residues in the CDR3.

This sequence joins TRBV6-2 or TRBV6-3 and TRBJ1-6; D possibly corresponds to TRBD1 (5 bases). With 2 bases removed from V and 7 bases from J, the gap between germline ends came to 12 bases. The V gene's germline CDR1 is MNHEY and CDR2 SVGEGT. This CDR3 has 15 residues. The CDR3 loop is CASSYLGDRNSPLHF. In DNA form, the CDR3 reads TGTGCCAGCAGTTACCTGGGGGACCGCAATTCACCCCTCCACTTT.

This clone occurred a few times. The rearrangement uses TRBV4-3 and TRBJ1-5; D is unresolved. The CDR3 spans 15 residues. The V end lost 0 bases, the J end lost 6 bases, and 12 bases lay between the germline ends. Per the germline V gene, CDR1 is LGHNA and CDR2 is YSLEER. The CDR3 sequence: CASSQDRTEGQPQHF. The CDR3 DNA sequence: TGCGCCAGCAGCCAAGATAGAACAGAAGGTCAGCCCCAGCATTTT.

J is TRBJ1-4 and V is TRBV28; D is unresolved. Germline V gene lookup returns CDR1 MDHEN and CDR2 SYDVKM. This CDR3 contains 15 residues. The germline V and J ends were trimmed by 7 bases and 0 bases, with 12 bases remaining between them. As DNA, the CDR3 is TGTGCCAGCATCGTCGGATTTGCAACTAATGAAAAACTGTTTTTT. Translating gives CASIVGFATNEKLFF.